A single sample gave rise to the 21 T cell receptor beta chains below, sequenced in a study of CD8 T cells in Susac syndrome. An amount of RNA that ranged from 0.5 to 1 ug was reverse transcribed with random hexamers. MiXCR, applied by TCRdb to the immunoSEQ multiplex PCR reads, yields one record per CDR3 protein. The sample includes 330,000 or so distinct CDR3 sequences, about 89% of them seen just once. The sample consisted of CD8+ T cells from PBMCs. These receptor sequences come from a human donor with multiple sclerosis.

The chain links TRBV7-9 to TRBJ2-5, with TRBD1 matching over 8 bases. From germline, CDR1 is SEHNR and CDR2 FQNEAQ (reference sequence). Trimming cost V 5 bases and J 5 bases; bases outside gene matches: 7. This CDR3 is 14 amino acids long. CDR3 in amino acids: CASSAGTGRETQYF. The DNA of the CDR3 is TGTGCCAGCAGCGCAGGGACAGGACGGGAGACCCAGTACTTC.

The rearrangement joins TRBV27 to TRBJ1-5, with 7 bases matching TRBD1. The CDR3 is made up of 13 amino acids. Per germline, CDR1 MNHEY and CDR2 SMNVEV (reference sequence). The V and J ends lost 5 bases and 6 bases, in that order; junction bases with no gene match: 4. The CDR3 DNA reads TGTGCCAGCAGTGACAGGGTGGGTCAGCCCCAGCATTTT. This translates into CASSDRVGQPQHF.

CDR3 region: CASSFNHEQFF. The CDR3 DNA reads TGTGCCAGCAGCTTTAACCATGAGCAGTTCTTC. The chain links TRBV7-9 to TRBJ2-1; D not resolved. Germline V CDR1 and CDR2: SEHNR, FQNEAQ (reference sequence). The V and J ends lost 3 bases and 8 bases respectively, with 5 bases between them. This CDR3 contains 11 residues.

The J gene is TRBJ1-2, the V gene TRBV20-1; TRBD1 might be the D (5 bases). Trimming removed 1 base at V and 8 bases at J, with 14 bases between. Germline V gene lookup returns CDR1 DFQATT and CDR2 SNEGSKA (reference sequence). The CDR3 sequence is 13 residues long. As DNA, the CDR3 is TGCAGTGCTAGAGGGGGGGTGGCGGACGGCTACACCTTC. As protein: CSARGGVADGYTF.

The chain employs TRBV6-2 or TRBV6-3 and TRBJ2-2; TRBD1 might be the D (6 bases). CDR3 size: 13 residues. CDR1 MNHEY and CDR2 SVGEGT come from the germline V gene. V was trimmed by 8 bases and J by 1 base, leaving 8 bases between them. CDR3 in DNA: TGTGCCAGCTGGACAGTGAACACCGGGGAGCTGTTTTTT. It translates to CASWTVNTGELFF.

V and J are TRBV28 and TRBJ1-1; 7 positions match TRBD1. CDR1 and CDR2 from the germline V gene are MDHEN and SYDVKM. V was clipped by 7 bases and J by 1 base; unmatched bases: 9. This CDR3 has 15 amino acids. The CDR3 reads CASTPQGERNTEAFF. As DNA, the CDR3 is TGTGCCAGCACTCCCCAGGGGGAAAGGAACACTGAAGCTTTCTTT.

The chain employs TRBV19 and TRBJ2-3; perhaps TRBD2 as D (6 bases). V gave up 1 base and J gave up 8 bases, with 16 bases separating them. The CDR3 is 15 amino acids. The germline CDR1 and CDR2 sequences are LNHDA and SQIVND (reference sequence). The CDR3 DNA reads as TGTGCCAGTAGTATAGTTGGAGGGAGTGGGGCTACGCAGTATTTT. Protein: CASSIVGGSGATQYF. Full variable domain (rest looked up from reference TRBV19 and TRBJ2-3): DGGITQSPKYLFRKEGQNVTLSCEQNLNHDAMYWYRQDPGQGLRLIYYSQIVNDFQKGDIAEGYSVSREKKESFPLTVTSAQKNPTAFYLCASSIVGGSGATQYFGPGTRLTVL.

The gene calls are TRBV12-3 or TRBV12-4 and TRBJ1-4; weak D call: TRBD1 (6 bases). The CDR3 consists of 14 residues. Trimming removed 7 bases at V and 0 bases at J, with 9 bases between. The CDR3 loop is CASTRTATNEKLFF. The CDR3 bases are TGTGCCAGCACCAGGACAGCAACTAATGAAAAACTGTTTTTT.

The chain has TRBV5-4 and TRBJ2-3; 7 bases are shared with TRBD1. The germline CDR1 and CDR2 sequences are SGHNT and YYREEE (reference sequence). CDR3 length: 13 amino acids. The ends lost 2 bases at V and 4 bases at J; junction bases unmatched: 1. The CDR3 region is CASSFTGADTQYF. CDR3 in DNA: TGTGCCAGCAGCTTTACAGGGGCAGATACGCAGTATTTT. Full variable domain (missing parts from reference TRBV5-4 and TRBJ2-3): ETGVTQSPTHLIKTRGQQVTLRCSSQSGHNTVSWYQQALGQGPQFIFQYYREEENGRGNFPPRFSGLQFPNYSSELNVNALELDDSALYLCASSFTGADTQYFGPGTRLTVL.

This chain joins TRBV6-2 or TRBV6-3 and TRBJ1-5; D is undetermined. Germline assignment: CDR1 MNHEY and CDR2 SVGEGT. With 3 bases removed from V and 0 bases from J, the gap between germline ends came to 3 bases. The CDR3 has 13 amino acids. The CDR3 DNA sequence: TGTGCCAGCAGTTATAGTAGCAATCAGCCCCAGCATTTT. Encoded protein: CASSYSSNQPQHF.

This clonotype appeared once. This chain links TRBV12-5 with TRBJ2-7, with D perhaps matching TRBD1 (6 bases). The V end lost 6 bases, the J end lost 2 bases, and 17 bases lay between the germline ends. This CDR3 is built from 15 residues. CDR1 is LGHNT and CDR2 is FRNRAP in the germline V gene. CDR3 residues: CASGQTDRAPYEQYF. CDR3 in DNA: TGTGCTAGTGGCCAAACGGACAGAGCCCCCTACGAGCAGTACTTC.

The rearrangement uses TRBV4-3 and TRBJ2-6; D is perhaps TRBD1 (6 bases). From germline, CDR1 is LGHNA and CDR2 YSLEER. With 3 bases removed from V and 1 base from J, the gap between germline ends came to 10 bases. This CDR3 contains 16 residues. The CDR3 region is CASSHIQGSGANVLTF. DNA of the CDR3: TGCGCCAGCAGCCACATACAGGGTTCTGGGGCCAACGTCCTGACTTTC.

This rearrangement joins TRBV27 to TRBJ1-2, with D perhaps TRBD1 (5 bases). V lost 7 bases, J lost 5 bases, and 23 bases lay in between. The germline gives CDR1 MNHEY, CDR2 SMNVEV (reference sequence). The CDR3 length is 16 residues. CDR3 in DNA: TGTGCCAGCAAGTCTTATCGCGACGGGGGGAATTATGGCTACACCTTC. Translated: CASKSYRDGGNYGYTF.

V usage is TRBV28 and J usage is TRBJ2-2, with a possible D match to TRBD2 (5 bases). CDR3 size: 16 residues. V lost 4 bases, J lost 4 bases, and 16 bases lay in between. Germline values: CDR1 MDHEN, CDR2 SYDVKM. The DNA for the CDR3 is TGTGCCAGCAGTTGGGTTAGCGATCGGGGCACCGGGGAGCTGTTTTTT. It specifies CASSWVSDRGTGELFF. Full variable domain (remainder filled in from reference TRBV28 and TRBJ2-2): DVKVTQSSRYLVKRTGEKVFLECVQDMDHENMFWYRQDPGLGLRLIYFSYDVKMKEKGDIPEGYSVSREKKERFSLILESASTNQTSMYLCASSWVSDRGTGELFFGEGSRLTVL.

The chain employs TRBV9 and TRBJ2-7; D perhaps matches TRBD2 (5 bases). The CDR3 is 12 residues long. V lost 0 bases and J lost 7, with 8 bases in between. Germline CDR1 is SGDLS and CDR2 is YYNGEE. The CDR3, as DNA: TGTGCCAGCAGCGTAGAAGGGAGTGAGCAGTACTTC. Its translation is CASSVEGSEQYF.

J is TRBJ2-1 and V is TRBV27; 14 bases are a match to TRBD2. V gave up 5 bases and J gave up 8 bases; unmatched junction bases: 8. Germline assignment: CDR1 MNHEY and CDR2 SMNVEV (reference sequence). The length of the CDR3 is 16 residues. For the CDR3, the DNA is TGTGCCAGCAGTCAGGCCGGGACTAGCGGGAGCCATGAGCAGTTCTTC. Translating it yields CASSQAGTSGSHEQFF.

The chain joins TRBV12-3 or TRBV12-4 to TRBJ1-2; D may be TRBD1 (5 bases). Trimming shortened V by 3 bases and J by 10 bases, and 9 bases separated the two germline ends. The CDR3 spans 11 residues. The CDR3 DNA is TGTGCCAGCAGTTTTGCAGGGTTCTACACCTTC. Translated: CASSFAGFYTF.

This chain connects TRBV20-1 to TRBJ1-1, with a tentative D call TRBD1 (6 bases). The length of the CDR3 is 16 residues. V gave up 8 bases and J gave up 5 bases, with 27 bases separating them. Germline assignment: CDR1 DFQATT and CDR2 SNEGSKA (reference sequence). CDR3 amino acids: CSPDRQEAFPGTEAFF. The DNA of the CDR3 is TGCAGTCCCGATCGACAGGAGGCCTTTCCGGGAACTGAAGCTTTCTTT.

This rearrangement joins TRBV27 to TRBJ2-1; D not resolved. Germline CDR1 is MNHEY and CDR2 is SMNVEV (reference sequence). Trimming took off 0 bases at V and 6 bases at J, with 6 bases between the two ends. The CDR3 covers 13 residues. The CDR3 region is CASSLSSINEQFF. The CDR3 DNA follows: TGTGCCAGCAGTTTATCGTCAATCAATGAGCAGTTCTTC.

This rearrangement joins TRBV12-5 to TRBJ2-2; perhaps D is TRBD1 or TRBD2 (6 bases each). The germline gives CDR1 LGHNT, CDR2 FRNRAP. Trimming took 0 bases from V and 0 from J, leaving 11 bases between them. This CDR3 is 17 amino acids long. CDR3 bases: TGTGCTAGTGGTTTGGTGGGGGGCCTAGCGAACACCGGGGAGCTGTTTTTT. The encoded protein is CASGLVGGLANTGELFF.

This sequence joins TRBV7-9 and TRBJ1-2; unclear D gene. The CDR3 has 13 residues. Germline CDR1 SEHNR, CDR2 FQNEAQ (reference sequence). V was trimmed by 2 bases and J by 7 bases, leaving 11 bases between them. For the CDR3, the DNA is TGTGCCAGCAGCTTAATGGACCCTCGTGGCTACACCTTC. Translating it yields CASSLMDPRGYTF.